The 19 T cell receptor beta chains reported below all come from one sample, sequenced in a study of beta chain features in type 1 diabetes. Expressed TCRB transcripts were sequenced, since all the RNA that had been isolated was reverse transcribed. TCRdb's table, derived via immunoSEQ multiplex PCR, lists solely in-frame clones and lacks some. This table holds a few hundred thousand clones, roughly an eighth found once. Study conclusions and caveats: For Type 1 diabetes patients, all four CD4+ subsets carried TCRB CDR3s that were moderately but significantly shorter.

Antigens of these TCRs are unknown. Specimen: naive CD4+ T cells from blood. The receptors stem from a man aged 25 to 40 with type 1 diabetes.

The chain couples TRBV2 to TRBJ2-7, with 12 bases fitting TRBD1. The CDR3 sequence is 13 residues long. V shed 11 bases and J 6 bases; nucleotides not matched to a gene: 8. Germline V gives CDR1 SNHLY, CDR2 FYNNEI. The CDR3 bases are TGTGCCGGAGCCGGGACAGGGGGCGGCGAGCAGTACTTC. It yields the protein CAGAGTGGGEQYF. The entire variable domain, with the rest obtained from reference TRBV2 and TRBJ2-7, is as follows: EPEVTQTPSHQVTQMGQEVILRCVPISNHLYFYWYRQILGQKVEFLVSFYNNEISEKSEIFDDQFSVERPDGSNFTLKIRSTKLEDSAMYFCAGAGTGGGEQYFGPGTRLTVT.

This clone was detected a few times. In the same sample, other DNA sequences code for this CDR3. This rearrangement joins TRBV18 to TRBJ2-7; 7 bases match TRBD2. The germline CDR1 and CDR2 sequences are KGHSH and LQKENI. Losses at the gene ends were 3 bases for V and 5 bases for J; bases not matched to a gene: 1. CDR3 length equals 12 residues. This CDR3 reads CASSPSGDEQYF. The CDR3 coding sequence is TGTGCCAGCTCACCGAGCGGGGACGAGCAGTACTTC.

The V gene is TRBV14, the J gene TRBJ1-1; 9 bases line up with TRBD1. The CDR3 length is 15 residues. Trimming removed 4 bases from V and 6 bases from J; junction bases left unmatched: 9. The V gene's germline CDR1 is SGHDN and CDR2 FVKESK. In nucleotides, the CDR3 is TGTGCCAGCAGCCTCCTAGGGACAGGGAGTTCTGAAGCTTTCTTT. Its protein product is CASSLLGTGSSEAFF.

CDR3 coding DNA: TGTGCCAGCAGCTTAGGTTTCAGGGGCTCTGGAAACACCATATATTTT. This gives the protein CASSLGFRGSGNTIYF. The rearrangement uses TRBV7-2 and TRBJ1-3, with a tentative D call TRBD1 (6 bases). Trimming stripped 1 base from V and 0 bases from J, with 10 bases between. This CDR3 has 16 residues. Per germline, CDR1 SGHTA and CDR2 FQGNSA.

The gene calls are TRBV21-1 and TRBJ1-1. TRBV21-1 is annotated as a pseudogene. CDR3 size: 12 residues. The CDR3 loop is CARTPKNTEAFF. The CDR3 DNA is TGTGCCAGGACTCCTAAGAACACTGAAGCTTTCTTT.

This clone has more than one count but fewer than ten. Other nucleotide sequences from this sample produce the same CDR3. CDR3 in DNA: TGTGCCAGCAGCTTAGTCCTCGCGGGAGACGAGCAGTACTTC. Protein sequence: CASSLVLAGDEQYF. This chain links TRBV7-2 with TRBJ2-7; 7 nucleotides agree with TRBD2. The length of the CDR3 is 14 residues. Germline V gene data show CDR1 as SGHTA and CDR2 as FQGNSA. Unmatched junction bases numbered 5, after V lost 1 base and J lost 5 bases.

This rearrangement joins TRBV5-1 to TRBJ2-3; 10 positions agree with TRBD1. CDR3 length: 15 residues. The trim removed 2 bases at V and 4 bases at J, leaving 4 bases unmatched. Germline V gene lookup returns CDR1 SGHRS and CDR2 YFSETQ. CDR3 amino acids: CASSFRDRGADTQYF. For the CDR3, the DNA is TGCGCCAGCAGCTTTCGGGACAGGGGTGCAGATACGCAGTATTTT. Full variable domain (missing parts from reference TRBV5-1 and TRBJ2-3): KAGVTQTPRYLIKTRGQQVTLSCSPISGHRSVSWYQQTPGQGLQFLFEYFSETQRNKGNFPGRFSGRQFSNSRSEMNVSTLELGDSALYLCASSFRDRGADTQYFGPGTRLTVL.

The V and J genes are TRBV6-6 and TRBJ1-5; a possible D gene is TRBD1 (5 bases). CDR3 size: 13 residues. Per the germline V gene, CDR1 is MNHNY and CDR2 is SVGAGI (reference sequence). The CDR3 nucleotides read TGTGGCGGGGCTGAGAATAGCAATCAGCCCCAGCATTTT. Translation gives CGGAENSNQPQHF.

This clone appeared a few times. The rearrangement joins TRBV5-1 to TRBJ2-7; D possibly corresponds to TRBD1 (6 bases). This CDR3 is 13 amino acids long. CDR1 is SGHRS, CDR2 YFSETQ, per germline. V was clipped by 2 bases and J by 6 bases, with 12 bases between them. The CDR3 DNA reads TGCGCCAGCAGCTTACAGGGAATGGGCGAGCAGTACTTC. Translating gives CASSLQGMGEQYF. Looking up the rest from reference TRBV5-1 and TRBJ2-7 gives the full variable domain: KAGVTQTPRYLIKTRGQQVTLSCSPISGHRSVSWYQQTPGQGLQFLFEYFSETQRNKGNFPGRFSGRQFSNSRSEMNVSTLELGDSALYLCASSLQGMGEQYFGPGTRLTVT.

The chain couples TRBV5-6 to TRBJ2-5, with a weak D call TRBD2 (5 bases). This CDR3 is 17 amino acids long. The V gene's germline CDR1 is SGHDT and CDR2 YYEEEE. The germline V and J ends were trimmed by 1 base and 0 bases, with 16 bases remaining between them. The CDR3 loop is CASSLLESRRDQETQYF. The CDR3 DNA reads as TGTGCCAGCAGCTTGCTGGAATCTCGGCGGGACCAAGAGACCCAGTACTTC. Full variable domain (outside the CDR3, taken from reference TRBV5-6 and TRBJ2-5): DAGVTQSPTHLIKTRGQQVTLRCSPKSGHDTVSWYQQALGQGPQFIFQYYEEEERQRGNFPDRFSGHQFPNYSSELNVNALLLGDSALYLCASSLLESRRDQETQYFGPGTRLLVL.

This chain links TRBV5-1 with TRBJ2-1, with 7 bases matching TRBD1. The CDR3 runs 15 residues. Germline CDR1 and CDR2: SGHRS and YFSETQ. V trimming: 4 bases; J trimming: 9 bases; junction bases outside the gene matches: 13. The CDR3 nucleotides read TGCGCCAGCAGCAGGGACAGCCTTCCGCCCCTTGAGCAGTTCTTC. This sequence encodes CASSRDSLPPLEQFF.

The chain has TRBV6-5 and TRBJ2-1; TRBD2 agrees at 8 bases. Trimming at V came to 3 bases and at J to 3 bases, leaving 4 bases not matched to a gene. CDR1 and CDR2 (germline): MNHEY, SVGAGI. CDR3 length: 15 residues. CDR3 sequence (DNA): TGTGCCAGCAGTTATTTCGGGAGGGGCTACAATGAGCAGTTCTTC. It encodes CASSYFGRGYNEQFF.

This clone was seen only a few times. The chain employs TRBV5-1 and TRBJ2-5, with 9 bases fitting TRBD2. CDR1 SGHRS and CDR2 YFSETQ come from the germline V gene. The junction had 3 bases not matched to a gene; V was cut back by 0 bases and J by 3 bases. The CDR3 sequence is 15 residues long. CDR3 coding DNA: TGCGCCAGCAGCTTGGAAGTAGCGGGGGAAGAGACCCAGTACTTC. Protein: CASSLEVAGEETQYF. Using reference TRBV5-1 and TRBJ2-5 for the parts outside the CDR3, the full variable domain is KAGVTQTPRYLIKTRGQQVTLSCSPISGHRSVSWYQQTPGQGLQFLFEYFSETQRNKGNFPGRFSGRQFSNSRSEMNVSTLELGDSALYLCASSLEVAGEETQYFGPGTRLLVL.

The rearrangement links TRBV7-2 to TRBJ2-4; 10 bases agree with TRBD1. The germline gives CDR1 SGHTA, CDR2 FQGNSA. CDR3 length: 14 residues. V was pared by 5 bases and J by 7 bases, with 5 bases of the junction left unmatched. The CDR3 here is CASSARQGANIQYF. As DNA, the CDR3 is TGTGCCAGCAGCGCTAGACAGGGGGCGAACATTCAGTACTTC.

The chain uses TRBV5-4 and TRBJ2-3; maybe TRBD2 (5 bases). The CDR3 has 12 residues. Germline CDR1 reads SGHNT; CDR2 reads YYREEE (reference sequence). Deletions cut 3 bases from V and 3 bases from J, with 5 bases between. CDR3 loop: CASSWETDTQYF. In DNA form, the CDR3 reads TGTGCCAGCAGCTGGGAGACAGATACGCAGTATTTT. The whole variable domain, remainder taken from reference TRBV5-4 and TRBJ2-3, is ETGVTQSPTHLIKTRGQQVTLRCSSQSGHNTVSWYQQALGQGPQFIFQYYREEENGRGNFPPRFSGLQFPNYSSELNVNALELDDSALYLCASSWETDTQYFGPGTRLTVL.

This chain links TRBV10-3 with TRBJ2-5, with TRBD1 identical over 9 bases. The CDR3 is 15 amino acids. V trimming: 7 bases; J trimming: 2 bases; junction bases outside the gene matches: 8. Germline lookup yields CDR1 ENHRY and CDR2 SYGVKD. The CDR3 region has the DNA TGTGCCATCACCGTCCCTGGGACAGGGCAAGAGACCCAGTACTTC. This translates into CAITVPGTGQETQYF.

This clone has just a few counts. The rearrangement links TRBV7-9 to TRBJ1-4; 9 bases line up with TRBD1. Trimming took 5 bases from V and 8 from J; bases not matched to a gene: 9. The CDR3 is 15 amino acids. Germline V gives CDR1 SEHNR, CDR2 FQNEAQ (reference sequence). CDR3 protein: CASSLRQGVNEKLFF. Written as DNA, the CDR3 is TGTGCCAGCAGCCTCCGACAGGGGGTAAACGAAAAACTGTTTTTT.

There are a few counts of this clone. The chain employs TRBV14 and TRBJ2-6, with 8 bases lining up with TRBD2. CDR1 and CDR2 (germline): SGHDN, FVKESK. The J segment lost 4 bases and the V segment lost 4 bases, leaving 9 bases of the junction unmatched. This CDR3 contains 17 residues. The CDR3 DNA is TGTGCCAGCAGCCCTCAGGCGGGGGGCTCCGGGGCCAACGTCCTGACTTTC. Translated, it gives CASSPQAGGSGANVLTF.

In its sample, this clone was seen a few times. The genes are TRBV9 and TRBJ2-5, with 9 bases fitting TRBD2. The CDR3 extends over 17 amino acids. The V segment lost 4 bases and the J segment 2 bases; nucleotides outside the gene matches: 12. The V gene's germline CDR1 is SGDLS and CDR2 YYNGEE. For the CDR3, the DNA is TGTGCCAGCAGCATCTCTGTTGCAGCGGGAGGTCAAGAGACCCAGTACTTC. Protein product: CASSISVAAGGQETQYF.